These T cell receptor beta chains were read from a single sample in a study of T-cell reconstitution after alpha-beta-depleted transplantation in children. Each CDR3 protein gets one entry after TCRdb re-called the PCR reads with MiXCR. The sample shows 900,000 or so distinct CDR3 sequences, approximately 15% of them seen only once. The sample was PBMCs, mostly from graft donor cells, taken 360 days after TCRalphabeta/CD19-depleted stem cell transplant. All receptors derive from a male patient under 18 who had a stem cell transplant for acute lymphoblastic leukemia, so the T cells may come from the graft donor. CDR3s include the opening cysteine and the closing phenylalanine or tryptophan. A D gene is named only where the DNA matches it firmly. For some rows the clone size is stated as once, few or many, or as a class when expanded; others skip it.

J | V | D | size | CDR3 | DNA
TRBJ2-2 | TRBV7-2 | . | . | CASSLVGSDGGELFF | TGTGCCAGCAGCTTAGTCGGTAGCGATGGCGGGGAGCTGTTTTTT
TRBJ1-4 | TRBV4-3 | . | . | CASSQEIGRGEKLFF | TGCGCCAGCAGCCAAGAGATAGGGAGGGGTGAAAAACTGTTTTTT
TRBJ1-1 | TRBV5-1 | TRBD1 | . | CASSPRTGNRFRNTEAFF | TGCGCCAGCAGCCCCCGGACAGGGAACCGATTTCGGAACACTGAAGCTTTCTTT
TRBJ2-1 | TRBV12-3/TRBV12-4 | . | many | CASRVSSYNEQFF | TGTGCCAGCCGGGTCTCCTCCTACAATGAGCAGTTCTTC
TRBJ2-1 | TRBV4-1 | . | many | CASSQPHYNEQFF | TGCGCCAGCAGCCAGCCCCACTACAATGAGCAGTTCTTC
TRBJ2-7 | TRBV5-1 | . | many | CASSYRGGGVHEQYF | TGCGCCAGCAGCTATAGAGGGGGGGGAGTCCACGAGCAGTACTTC
TRBJ2-1 | TRBV20-1 | TRBD2 | few | CSASEGTSGKDEQFF | TGCAGTGCTTCGGAAGGGACTAGCGGGAAAGATGAGCAGTTCTTC
TRBJ2-5 | TRBV29-1 | TRBD1 | . | CSVDLDRGREGPRETQYF | TGCAGCGTTGACCTGGACAGGGGGAGGGAGGGGCCCAGGGAGACCCAGTACTTC
TRBJ2-4 | TRBV10-3 | . | . | CAISDPRGGGGVQYF | TGTGCCATCAGTGACCCCCGGGGTGGGGGCGGTGTTCAGTACTTC
TRBJ2-5 | TRBV4-3 | . | few | CASSQDGARYLGEAQYF | TGCGCCAGCAGCCAAGATGGGGCAAGATATTTAGGAGAAGCCCAGTACTTC
TRBJ1-2 | TRBV12-3/TRBV12-4 | TRBD1 | . | CASSSGTEMLNYGYTF | TGTGCCAGCAGTTCCGGGACAGAGATGCTTAACTATGGCTACACCTTC
TRBJ2-3 | TRBV7-6 | . | few | CASSTTMERVTSTDTQYF | TGTGCCAGCAGCACCACGATGGAAAGGGTCACTAGCACAGATACGCAGTATTTT
TRBJ2-1 | TRBV2 | . | . | CASSEGMDWGYNEQFF | TGTGCCAGCAGTGAAGGGATGGATTGGGGATACAATGAGCAGTTCTTC
TRBJ2-7 | TRBV20-1 | TRBD1 | . | CSAGGQGSYEQYF | TGCAGTGCTGGGGGACAGGGTAGCTACGAGCAGTACTTC
TRBJ1-2 | TRBV20-1 | . | . | CSARDKQLGIYGYTF | TGCAGTGCTAGAGATAAACAGCTCGGGATCTATGGCTACACCTTC
TRBJ2-3 | TRBV10-1 | TRBD2 | . | CASSDGAGGRTDTQYF | TGCGCCAGCAGTGATGGAGCGGGAGGTAGGACAGATACGCAGTATTTT
TRBJ1-1 | TRBV7-2 | . | . | CASSSRTRTEAFF | TGTGCCAGCAGCTCGAGGACGAGGACTGAAGCTTTCTTT
TRBJ2-3 | TRBV25-1 | . | few | CASSVARPGNRDTQYF | TGTGCCAGCAGTGTCGCGAGACCCGGGAACAGAGATACGCAGTATTTT
TRBJ2-1 | TRBV4-2 | TRBD2 | few | CASSHVAGINEQFF | TGTGCCAGCAGCCATGTAGCGGGGATCAATGAGCAGTTCTTC